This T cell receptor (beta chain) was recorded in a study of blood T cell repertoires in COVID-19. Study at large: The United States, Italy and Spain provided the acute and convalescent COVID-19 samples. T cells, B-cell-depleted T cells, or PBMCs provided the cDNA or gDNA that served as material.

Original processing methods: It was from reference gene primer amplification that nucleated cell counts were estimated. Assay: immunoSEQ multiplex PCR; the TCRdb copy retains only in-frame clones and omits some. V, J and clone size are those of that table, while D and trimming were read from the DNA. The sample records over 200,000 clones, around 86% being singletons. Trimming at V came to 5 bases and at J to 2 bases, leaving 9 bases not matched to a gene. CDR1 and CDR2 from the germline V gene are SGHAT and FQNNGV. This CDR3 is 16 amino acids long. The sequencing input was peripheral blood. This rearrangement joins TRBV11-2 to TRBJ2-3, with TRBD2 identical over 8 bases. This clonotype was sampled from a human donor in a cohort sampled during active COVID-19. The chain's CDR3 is CASSPGLASYTDTQYF. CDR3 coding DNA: TGTGCCAGCAGCCCCGGACTAGCCTCTTACACAGATACGCAGTATTTT.